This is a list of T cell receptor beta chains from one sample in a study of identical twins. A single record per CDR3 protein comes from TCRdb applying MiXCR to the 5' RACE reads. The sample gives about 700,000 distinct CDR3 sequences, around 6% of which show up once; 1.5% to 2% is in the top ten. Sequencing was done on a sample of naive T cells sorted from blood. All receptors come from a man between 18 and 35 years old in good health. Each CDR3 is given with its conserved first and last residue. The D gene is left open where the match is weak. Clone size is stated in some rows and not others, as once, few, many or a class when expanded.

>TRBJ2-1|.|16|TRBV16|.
CASSQSFELASGEQFF
TGTGCCAGCAGCCAATCTTTTGAACTAGCAAGTGGTGAGCAGTTCTTC
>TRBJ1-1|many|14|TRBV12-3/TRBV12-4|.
CASSPRTGNTEAFF
TGTGCCAGCAGCCCCCGGACTGGGAACACTGAAGCTTTCTTT
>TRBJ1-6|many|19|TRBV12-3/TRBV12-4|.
CASSLYGGDLSSYNSPLHF
TGTGCCAGCAGTTTATACGGAGGGGATCTGAGCTCCTATAATTCACCCCTCCACTTT
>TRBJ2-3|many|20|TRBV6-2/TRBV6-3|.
CASSYATLSRHPPSTDTQYF
TGTGCCAGCAGTTACGCCACATTGTCCCGCCACCCTCCTAGCACAGATACGCAGTATTTT
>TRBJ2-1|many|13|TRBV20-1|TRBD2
CSANSGSSNEQFF
TGCAGTGCTAATAGCGGGAGCTCGAATGAGCAGTTCTTC
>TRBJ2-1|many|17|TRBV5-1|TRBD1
CASSRTGQRSSYNEQFF
TGCGCCAGCAGCCGGACGGGACAGCGGAGCTCCTACAATGAGCAGTTCTTC
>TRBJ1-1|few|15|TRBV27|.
CASSIRGQLNTEAFF
TGTGCCAGCAGCATCCGGGGTCAATTGAACACTGAAGCTTTCTTT
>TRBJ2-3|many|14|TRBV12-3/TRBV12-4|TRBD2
CASRIAGVGDTQYF
TGTGCCAGCAGAATAGCGGGAGTGGGTGATACGCAGTATTTT
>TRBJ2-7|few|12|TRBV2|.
CASGPLTYEQYF
TGTGCCAGCGGACCCCTAACCTACGAGCAGTACTTC
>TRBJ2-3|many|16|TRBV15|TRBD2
CATSPWREGRTDTQYF
TGTGCCACCAGCCCCTGGAGGGAGGGGAGGACAGATACGCAGTATTTT
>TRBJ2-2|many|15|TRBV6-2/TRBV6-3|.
CASSYADLLSGELFF
TGTGCCAGCAGTTACGCGGACTTACTCTCTGGGGAGCTGTTTTTT
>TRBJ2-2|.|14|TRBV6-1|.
CASTRAQNTGELFF
TGTGCCAGCACTCGGGCGCAGAACACCGGGGAGCTGTTTTTT
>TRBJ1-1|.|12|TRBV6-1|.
CASNLGRTEAFF
TGTGCCAGCAATTTGGGGAGAACTGAAGCTTTCTTT
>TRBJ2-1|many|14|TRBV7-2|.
CASSLGYNYNEQFF
TGTGCCAGCAGCTTAGGCTACAACTACAATGAGCAGTTCTTC
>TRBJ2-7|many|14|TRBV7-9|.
CASSTSLTVNEQYF
TGTGCCAGCAGCACCTCGTTAACGGTAAACGAGCAGTACTTC
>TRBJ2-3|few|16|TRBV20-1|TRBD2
CSAPRLAGGLTDTQYF
TGCAGTGCTCCTCGACTAGCGGGAGGGCTCACAGATACGCAGTATTTT
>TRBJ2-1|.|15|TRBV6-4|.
CASSVGVLSYNEQFF
TGTGCCAGCAGTGTAGGGGTACTCTCCTACAATGAGCAGTTCTTC
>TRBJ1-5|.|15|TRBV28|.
CASSLEGRRNQPQHF
TGTGCCAGCAGTTTAGAGGGACGGCGGAATCAGCCCCAGCATTTT
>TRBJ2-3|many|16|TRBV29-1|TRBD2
CSVESLLAGVTQTQYF
TGCAGCGTTGAATCTCTCCTAGCGGGAGTCACTCAGACGCAGTATTTT
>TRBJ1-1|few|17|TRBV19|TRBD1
CASSIYIDRGVNTEAFF
TGTGCCAGTAGTATATACATCGACAGGGGGGTGAACACTGAAGCTTTCTTT
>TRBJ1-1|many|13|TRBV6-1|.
CASSPRLGTEAFF
TGTGCCAGCAGCCCTAGGTTAGGGACTGAAGCTTTCTTT
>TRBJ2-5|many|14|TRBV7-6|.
CASSLEASQETQYF
TGTGCCAGCAGCTTAGAGGCCTCCCAAGAGACCCAGTACTTC
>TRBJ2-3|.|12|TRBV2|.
CARRELTDTQYF
TGTGCCAGACGGGAGTTGACAGATACGCAGTATTTT
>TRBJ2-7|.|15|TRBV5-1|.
CASSLGGALSYEQYF
TGCGCCAGCAGCTTGGGCGGGGCCCTCTCCTACGAGCAGTACTTC
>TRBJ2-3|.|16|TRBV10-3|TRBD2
CAISEWASGRQDTQYF
TGTGCCATCAGTGAGTGGGCTAGCGGGAGGCAAGATACGCAGTATTTT
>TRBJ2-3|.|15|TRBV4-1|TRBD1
CASSQDRGLADTQYF
TGCGCCAGCAGCCAAGACAGGGGGCTTGCAGATACGCAGTATTTT
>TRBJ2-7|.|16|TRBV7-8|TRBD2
CASSKKPLAGGYEQYF
TGTGCCAGCAGCAAAAAGCCTCTAGCGGGAGGCTACGAGCAGTACTTC
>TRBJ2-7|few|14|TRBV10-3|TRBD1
CAISGPGTDYEQYF
TGTGCCATCAGTGGTCCCGGGACAGACTACGAGCAGTACTTC
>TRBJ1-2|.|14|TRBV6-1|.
CTSSPREGGYGYTF
TGTACCAGCAGCCCCCGGGAGGGTGGCTATGGCTACACCTTC
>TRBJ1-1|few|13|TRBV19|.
CASSMTGSTEAFF
TGTGCCAGTAGTATGACGGGTTCCACTGAAGCTTTCTTT
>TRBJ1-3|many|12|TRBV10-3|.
CAGEDSGNTIYF
TGTGCCGGGGAGGACTCTGGAAACACCATATATTTT
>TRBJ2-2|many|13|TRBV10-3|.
CAISERYTGELFF
TGTGCCATCAGTGAGAGGTACACCGGGGAGCTGTTTTTT
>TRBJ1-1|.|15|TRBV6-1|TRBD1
CASKMAGTENTEAFF
TGTGCCAGCAAGATGGCCGGGACAGAGAACACTGAAGCTTTCTTT
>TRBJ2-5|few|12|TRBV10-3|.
CAIGTVQETQYF
TGTGCCATCGGGACGGTCCAAGAGACCCAGTACTTC
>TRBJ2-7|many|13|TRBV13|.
CASSPTSWREQYF
TGTGCCAGCAGCCCGACTAGTTGGCGCGAGCAGTACTTC
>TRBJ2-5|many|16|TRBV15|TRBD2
CATSRARLRGGETQYF
TGTGCCACCAGCAGAGCAAGGCTGAGGGGAGGGGAGACCCAGTACTTC
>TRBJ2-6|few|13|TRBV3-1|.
CATSDSGANVLTF
TGTGCCACCTCGGACTCTGGGGCCAACGTCCTGACTTTC
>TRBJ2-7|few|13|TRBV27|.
CASSLGQGSPQYF
TGTGCCAGCAGTTTAGGGCAGGGTTCCCCGCAGTACTTC
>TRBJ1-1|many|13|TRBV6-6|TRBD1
CASKTGGNTEAFF
TGTGCCAGCAAAACAGGGGGCAACACTGAAGCTTTCTTT
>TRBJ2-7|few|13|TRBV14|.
CASSQADGWEQYF
TGTGCCAGCAGCCAGGCGGACGGGTGGGAGCAGTACTTC
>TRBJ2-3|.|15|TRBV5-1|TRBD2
CASSLDGGDSDTQYF
TGCGCCAGCAGCTTGGATGGGGGGGACTCAGATACGCAGTATTTT
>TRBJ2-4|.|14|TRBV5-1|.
CASSASGAENIQYF
TGCGCCAGCAGCGCCTCGGGGGCTGAAAACATTCAGTACTTC
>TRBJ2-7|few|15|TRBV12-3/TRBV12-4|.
CASSPPTPYPYEQYF
TGTGCCAGCAGTCCTCCTACCCCGTATCCCTACGAGCAGTACTTC
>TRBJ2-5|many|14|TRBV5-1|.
CASSLGGNQETQYF
TGCGCCAGCAGCTTGGGGGGTAACCAAGAGACCCAGTACTTC
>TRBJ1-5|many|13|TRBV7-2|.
CASSTQGSQPQHF
TGTGCCAGCAGCACCCAAGGAAGTCAGCCCCAGCATTTT
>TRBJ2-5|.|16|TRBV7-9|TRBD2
CASSSGPGLAEETQYF
TGTGCCAGCAGCTCAGGACCGGGACTAGCGGAAGAGACCCAGTACTTC